The 6 T cell receptor beta chains presented below share a single source sample, sequenced in a study of shared clonotypes between healthy human individuals. Sequencing was performed with immunoSEQ multiplex PCR; in TCRdb, only in-frame clones are kept and a portion is missing. The sample records fewer than 600,000 clones, around 74% being singletons. The sequenced material came from PBMCs. The receptors come from a woman between 40 and 50 years old in good health. Some clones in this sample may be carry-over from other donors' samples.

The chain recombines TRBV7-3 with TRBJ2-3; D might be TRBD1 or TRBD2, each matching 6 bases. Trimming took off 1 base at V and 3 bases at J, with 17 bases between the two ends. The CDR3 covers 17 residues. CDR1 and CDR2 (germline): SGHTA, FQGTGA. DNA for the CDR3: TGTGCCAGCAGCTTAAGCCCGGGCAGGGGAGGAACAGATACGCAGTATTTT. Residues: CASSLSPGRGGTDTQYF.

This clone was seen a few times. The chain is built from TRBV27 and TRBJ2-6, with D unresolved. V lost 2 bases, J lost 0 bases, and 5 bases lay in between. Germline values: CDR1 MNHEY, CDR2 SMNVEV (reference sequence). The CDR3 length is 15 residues. CDR3 coding DNA: TGTGCCAGCAGTTTACTAAACTCTGGGGCCAACGTCCTGACTTTC. It yields the protein CASSLLNSGANVLTF.

The chain is built from TRBV2 and TRBJ1-2; D may be TRBD1 (5 bases). The germline CDR1 and CDR2 sequences are SNHLY and FYNNEI. The CDR3 covers 11 residues. V was cut by 10 bases and J by 6 bases, with 12 bases left in between. The CDR3 loop is CATPRGNGYTF. The CDR3, as DNA: TGTGCCACCCCCCGGGGCAATGGCTACACCTTC.

There are a few counts of this clone. The chain is built from TRBV7-6 and TRBJ1-5; tentative D call: TRBD1 (5 bases). Germline V gene lookup returns CDR1 SGHVS and CDR2 FNYEAQ. Deletions cut 5 bases from V and 7 bases from J, with 12 bases between. The CDR3 totals 13 residues. This CDR3 reads CASSPTRDQPQHF. CDR3 sequence (DNA): TGTGCCAGCAGCCCGACACGGGACCAGCCCCAGCATTTT.

The chain recombines TRBV6-1 with TRBJ2-7; 7 nucleotides align to TRBD2. Germline V gene sequence: CDR1 MNHNS, CDR2 SASEGT. V shed 0 bases, J shed 2 bases, and the junction held 10 bases outside the gene matches. The CDR3 totals 17 residues. In nucleotides, the CDR3 is TGTGCCAGCAGTGAAGCGGGAGGGATGAACTCCCCCTACGAGCAGTACTTC. As protein: CASSEAGGMNSPYEQYF.

The gene calls are TRBV10-2 and TRBJ2-3; perhaps D is TRBD1 or TRBD2 (5 bases each). There are 15 residues in the CDR3. V was trimmed by 3 bases and J by 2 bases, leaving 12 bases between them. Germline values: CDR1 WSHSY, CDR2 SAAADI. This CDR3 reads CASSDTGTNTDTQYF. The CDR3 coding sequence is TGCGCCAGCAGTGACACCGGGACGAACACAGATACGCAGTATTTT.